This T cell receptor beta chain derives from a study of T-cell reconstitution after alpha-beta-depleted transplantation in children. The study, taken as a whole, reports: The study reportedly traced alpha-beta T cells about two months after transplant to several hundred expanded graft clones. A year post-transplant, T-cell counts and diversity derived mostly from newly produced T cells.

This clonotype turned up a few times. The antigen is unknown. A library of TCRbeta sequences, prepared with unique molecular identifiers, was generated. TCRdb re-analysed the PCR reads in MiXCR, keeping a single row per CDR3 protein. The sample holds about 830,000 distinct CDR3 sequences, roughly 15% seen once. Trimming cost V 0 bases and J 3 bases; bases outside gene matches: 2. The germline gives CDR1 SGHRS, CDR2 YFSETQ. The CDR3 totals 14 residues. The rearrangement joins TRBV5-1 to TRBJ2-7; TRBD2 matches at 8 bases. The sequences come from PBMCs, mostly from graft donor cells, collected 360 days after TCRalphabeta/CD19-depleted stem cell transplant. The clonotype originates from a male patient between 5 and 17 years old who had a stem cell transplant for acute lymphoblastic leukemia, so the T cells may come from the graft donor. CDR3 sequence reads: CASSLEREYYEQYF. DNA of the CDR3: TGCGCCAGCAGCTTGGAGCGGGAGTACTACGAGCAGTACTTC.